The 5 T cell receptor beta chains given below trace back to one sample, sequenced in a study of T cells expressing NK-cell markers. TCRdb reanalyzed the 5' RACE reads, giving one entry per CDR3 protein sequence and no DNA. Its listing shows about 460,000 distinct CDR3 sequences. Sequenced input: blood T cells: a sorted CD56 or NKG2C T cell subset, CD4+ or CD8+ T cells, or bulk PBMC T cells (not recorded which). All receptors derive from a woman aged 45-60 years in good health.

CDR3 region: CASSQVGFAGVTEAFF. V and J are TRBV3-1 and TRBJ1-1; TCRdb proposes TRBD1, but this gene call is untestable without DNA. Germline loops: CDR1 LGHDT, CDR2 YNNKEL (reference sequence). CDR3 size: 16 residues. The variable domain in full, completed from reference TRBV3-1 and TRBJ1-1, reads DTAVSQTPKYLVTQMGNDKSIKCEQNLGHDTMYWYKQDSKKFLKIMFSYNNKELIINETVPNRFSPKSPDKAHLNLHINSLELGDSAVYFCASSQVGFAGVTEAFFGQGTRLTVV.

The chain recombines TRBV6-5 with TRBJ2-3; the TRBD1 assignment by TCRdb is unverifiable without DNA. This CDR3 region has 14 residues. Germline CDR1 is MNHEY and CDR2 is SVGAGI. The CDR3 loop is CASRPGTGGDTQYF.

Here the CDR3 reads CSARRSRGGLDTQYF. This chain connects TRBV20-1 to TRBJ2-3; TCRdb returns TRBD1, unconfirmable since there is no DNA. Germline lookup yields CDR1 DFQATT and CDR2 SNEGSKA (reference sequence). The CDR3 has 15 residues.

The chain employs TRBV30 and TRBJ2-7. The CDR3 has 13 residues. Germline V gives CDR1 GTSNPN, CDR2 SVGIG (reference sequence). CDR3 sequence reads: CAWSAPNSYEQYF.

This chain uses TRBV5-1 with TRBJ2-4; TCRdb selects TRBD2, and the lack of DNA leaves this call unchecked. The CDR3 length is 15 residues. The germline V gene encodes CDR1 SGHRS and CDR2 YFSETQ. The CDR3 sequence is CASSFLEGSKNIQYF.